This entry lists 15 T cell receptor beta chains sequenced from one sample in a study of blood T cells in healthy people across ages. Using a J-beta primer mix together with a sample-barcoded 5' primer, a second PCR was run for about 6 to 11 cycles. TCRdb re-derived calls from the 5' RACE reads in MiXCR, one entry per CDR3 protein. The sample lists approximately 1,000,000 distinct CDR3 sequences, approximately 38% occurring once. Sequenced material: blood. These receptors came from a man younger than 35 in good health.

There are a few counts of this clonotype. The junction shows a germline mismatch at one end, possibly a read error. The chain combines TRBV10-3 with TRBJ1-1, with D possibly TRBD1 on 6 matching bases. Germline V gene lookup returns CDR1 ENHRY and CDR2 SYGVKD. This CDR3 has 14 residues. CDR3 loop: CATGRGAPNTETFF. The CDR3 DNA reads TGTGCCACGGGGCGGGGGGCTCCGAACACTGAAACTTTCTTT.

This clonotype occurred a few times. This chain links TRBV9 with TRBJ2-3; 11 nucleotides align to TRBD2. Losses at the gene ends were 0 bases for V and 6 bases for J; bases not matched to a gene: 9. The CDR3 length is 17 residues. CDR1 is SGDLS, CDR2 YYNGEE, per germline. The CDR3 DNA sequence: TGTGCCAGCAGCGTAGCTCCTAGCGGGGGGCTCGGGGATACGCAGTATTTT. Protein product: CASSVAPSGGLGDTQYF. Full variable domain (outside the CDR3, taken from reference TRBV9 and TRBJ2-3): DSGVTQTPKHLITATGQRVTLRCSPRSGDLSVYWYQQSLDQGLQFLIQYYNGEERAKGNILERFSAQQFPDLHSELNLSSLELGDSALYFCASSVAPSGGLGDTQYFGPGTRLTVL.

This clonotype was counted only a few times. The genes are TRBV24-1 and TRBJ2-3, with D maybe TRBD2 (6 bases). The CDR3 is 14 residues long. Germline CDR1 reads KGHDR; CDR2 reads SFDVKD. Trimming stripped 5 bases from V and 2 bases from J, with 10 bases between. CDR3 amino acids: CATSGRGTTDTQYF. CDR3 DNA: TGTGCCACCAGTGGCCGGGGGACCACAGATACGCAGTATTTT.

This clonotype was counted between two and nine times. The chain is built from TRBV11-2 and TRBJ2-1; D is undetermined. CDR1 is SGHAT, CDR2 FQNNGV, per germline. The CDR3 length is 14 residues. Trimming pared 8 bases from V and 0 bases from J, leaving 11 bases between. The CDR3 region is CASLQLSSYNEQFF. The CDR3 nucleotides read TGTGCCAGCCTTCAATTGAGCTCCTACAATGAGCAGTTCTTC.

This clonotype was seen a handful of times. The chain couples TRBV7-8 to TRBJ2-7; TRBD2 matches at 7 bases. The CDR3 consists of 20 residues. Germline values: CDR1 SGHVS, CDR2 FQNEAQ. The V segment lost 1 base and the J segment 0 bases; nucleotides outside the gene matches: 18. In DNA form, the CDR3 reads TGTGCCAGCAGCTTAGGAGTTCCGGGACTATGGGAGGAGGGCTCCTACGAGCAGTACTTC. This gives the protein CASSLGVPGLWEEGSYEQYF.

The chain couples TRBV25-1 to TRBJ1-2; 7 positions agree with TRBD1. The CDR3 length is 16 residues. V shed 3 bases, J shed 6 bases, and the junction held 13 bases outside the gene matches. In germline, CDR1 is MGHDK, CDR2 SYGVNS. CDR3: CASSEYGQVLIDGYTF. The CDR3 region has the DNA TGTGCCAGCAGTGAGTACGGACAGGTTTTAATAGATGGCTACACCTTC.

The chain combines TRBV6-1 with TRBJ1-1; no definite D call. Germline CDR1 is MNHNS and CDR2 is SASEGT. The CDR3 has 14 amino acids. V was pared by 0 bases and J by 5 bases, with 10 bases between. CDR3 bases: TGTGCCAGCAGTGAAGCGCGAGCGCGGACTGAAGCTTTCTTT. Its translation: CASSEARARTEAFF.

This chain joins TRBV12-5 and TRBJ2-5; 8 nucleotides agree with TRBD2. There are 16 residues in the CDR3. V lost 0 bases to trimming and J lost 11 bases; unmatched junction nucleotides: 14. The germline V gene encodes CDR1 LGHNT and CDR2 FRNRAP. The CDR3 loop reads CASGLVVGGGSNEQYF. The CDR3 bases are TGTGCTAGTGGTTTGGTTGTTGGCGGGGGGTCCAATGAGCAGTACTTC.

This clonotype was detected once. This rearrangement joins TRBV27 to TRBJ2-1; D perhaps matches TRBD1 (5 bases). Germline V gene sequence: CDR1 MNHEY, CDR2 SMNVEV (reference sequence). V gave up 3 bases and J gave up 4 bases, with 10 bases separating them. The CDR3 spans 14 residues. The CDR3: CASSFGAVYNEQFF. The CDR3 coding sequence is TGTGCCAGCAGTTTTGGGGCGGTGTACAATGAGCAGTTCTTC.

The chain carries TRBV11-2 and TRBJ1-1, with D perhaps TRBD1 (6 bases). This CDR3 region has 14 residues. V lost 2 bases and J 4 bases, leaving 11 bases between the germline ends. The germline CDR1 and CDR2 sequences are SGHAT and FQNNGV. The CDR3 loop reads CASSLSARGTEAFF. CDR3 DNA sequence: TGTGCCAGCAGCTTATCTGCCAGGGGCACTGAAGCTTTCTTT. The full variable domain, completed using reference TRBV11-2 and TRBJ1-1, is EAGVAQSPRYKIIEKRQSVAFWCNPISGHATLYWYQQILGQGPKLLIQFQNNGVVDDSQLPKDRFSAERLKGVDSTLKIQPAKLEDSAVYLCASSLSARGTEAFFGQGTRLTVV.

Notes on this clonotype: Sequence at one end of the junction differs from germline and may be a read error. This chain joins TRBV7-7 and TRBJ2-1, with 12 bases fitting TRBD2. This CDR3 contains 18 residues. CDR1 SSHAT and CDR2 FNYEAQ come from the germline V gene (reference sequence). CDR3 region: CASSLSASGGAPYNEQFF. The CDR3 DNA sequence: TGTGCTAGCAGCTTGTCCGCTAGCGGGGGGGCCCCCTACAATGAGCAGTTCTTC.

This clonotype was detected many times. The chain joins TRBV12-3 or TRBV12-4 to TRBJ2-3; the D gene is possibly TRBD2 (6 bases). Trimming cost V 4 bases and J 4 bases, with 15 bases left between them. CDR3 length: 15 amino acids. For the CDR3, the DNA is TGTGCCAGCAGTTCGGCTAGCGTACTGGCAGATACGCAGTATTTT. This gives the protein CASSSASVLADTQYF.

Only a few counts were recorded for this clonotype. The gene calls are TRBV5-1 and TRBJ2-1, with TRBD2 matching over 8 bases. The CDR3 is 16 residues long. With 0 bases clipped from V and 8 bases from J, the junction kept 10 bases outside the gene matches. The germline gives CDR1 SGHRS, CDR2 YFSETQ. The CDR3 DNA reads as TGCGCCAGCAGCTTGGTTCCGGGGGGGCTAGGGGATGAGCAGTTCTTC. Protein sequence: CASSLVPGGLGDEQFF. The whole variable domain, filled in from reference TRBV5-1 and TRBJ2-1, reads KAGVTQTPRYLIKTRGQQVTLSCSPISGHRSVSWYQQTPGQGLQFLFEYFSETQRNKGNFPGRFSGRQFSNSRSEMNVSTLELGDSALYLCASSLVPGGLGDEQFFGPGTRLTVL.

This clonotype was seen once. The junction and the germline gene differ at one end; a read error may be behind it. This chain joins TRBV7-3 and TRBJ1-1; the D gene is possibly TRBD1 (5 bases). Germline assignment: CDR1 SGHTA and CDR2 FQGTGA. CDR3 length: 15 residues. CDR3 region: CGSSLTGGEGTEAFF. CDR3 nucleotides: TGTGGCAGCAGCTTAACTGGAGGGGAAGGCACTGAAGCTTTCTTT.

This clonotype has only a few counts. The chain carries TRBV11-2 and TRBJ1-2; TRBD1 aligns across 7 bases. Germline V gene sequence: CDR1 SGHAT, CDR2 FQNNGV. The V gene end was trimmed by 5 bases and the J gene end by 2 bases; junction bases not matched to a gene: 8. The CDR3 consists of 15 residues. In nucleotides, the CDR3 is TGTGCCAGCAGCACAGACAGGGTTGGAAACTATGGCTACACCTTC. Protein product: CASSTDRVGNYGYTF.